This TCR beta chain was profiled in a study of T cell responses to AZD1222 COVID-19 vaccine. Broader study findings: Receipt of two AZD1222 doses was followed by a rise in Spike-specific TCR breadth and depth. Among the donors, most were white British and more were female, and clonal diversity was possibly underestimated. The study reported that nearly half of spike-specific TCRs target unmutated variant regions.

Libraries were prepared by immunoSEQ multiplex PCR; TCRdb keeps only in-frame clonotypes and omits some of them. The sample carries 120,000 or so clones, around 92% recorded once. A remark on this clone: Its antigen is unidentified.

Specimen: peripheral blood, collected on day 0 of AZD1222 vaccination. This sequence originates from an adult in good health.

CDR3 bases: TGTGCCAGCAGTTTATGGGGGAGCTCCTATAATTCACCCCTCCACTTT. This sequence encodes CASSLWGSSYNSPLHF. V is TRBV27 and J is TRBJ1-6, with a possible D match to TRBD1 (5 bases). Trimming took 1 base from V and 0 from J, leaving 7 bases between them. Germline V gene sequence: CDR1 MNHEY, CDR2 SMNVEV (reference sequence). The CDR3 contains 16 residues.